This T cell receptor (beta chain) derives from a study of Ad26.COV2.S vaccination and SARS-CoV-2 variants. Sequenced by immunoSEQ multiplex PCR; TCRdb stores in-frame clones only, minus some. The data contain around 140,000 clones, around 86% of them singletons. This receptor was obtained from a human donor who had recovered from COVID-19. The sample here was peripheral blood, taken after recovery from COVID-19.

As DNA, the CDR3 is TGTGCCAGCAGACTACAGGGCCTTAATGAAAAACTGTTTTTT. Protein sequence: CASRLQGLNEKLFF. J is TRBJ1-4 and V is TRBV2; tentatively, D is TRBD1 (6 bases). The CDR3 sequence is 14 residues long. Per the germline V gene, CDR1 is SNHLY and CDR2 is FYNNEI. Trimming shortened V by 6 bases and J by 4 bases, and 12 bases separated the two germline ends.